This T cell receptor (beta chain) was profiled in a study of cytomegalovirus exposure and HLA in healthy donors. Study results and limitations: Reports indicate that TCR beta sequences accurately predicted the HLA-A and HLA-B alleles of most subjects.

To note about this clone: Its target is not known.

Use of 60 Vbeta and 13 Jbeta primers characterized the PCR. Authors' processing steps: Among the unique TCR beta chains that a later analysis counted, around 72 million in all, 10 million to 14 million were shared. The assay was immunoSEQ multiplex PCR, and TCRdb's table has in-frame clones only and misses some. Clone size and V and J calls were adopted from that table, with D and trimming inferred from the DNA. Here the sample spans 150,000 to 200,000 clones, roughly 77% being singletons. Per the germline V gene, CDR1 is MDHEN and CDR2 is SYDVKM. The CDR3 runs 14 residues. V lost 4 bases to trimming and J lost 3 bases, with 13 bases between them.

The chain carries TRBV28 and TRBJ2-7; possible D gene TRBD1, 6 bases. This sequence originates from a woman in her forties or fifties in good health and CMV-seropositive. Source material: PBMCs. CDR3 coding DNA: TGTGCCAGCAGTTCTTCTGGGACAAGCTACGAGCAGTACTTC. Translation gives CASSSSGTSYEQYF.